The 2 T cell receptor beta chains listed next were all sequenced from one sample in a study of beta chain features in type 1 diabetes. Regarding the study as a whole: Type 1 diabetes patients had TCRB CDR3s that were shorter (moderately but significantly so) in all four CD4+ subsets.

These TCRs are of unknown antigen specificity. All of the isolated RNA was reverse transcribed, so expressed TCRB transcripts were sequenced. Here immunoSEQ multiplex PCR was the method, and the copy in TCRdb shows in-frame clones only, minus some. The sample consists of 500,000 to 650,000 clones, under 15% of them appearing once. Sequencing input: naive CD4+ T cells from blood. These receptors were collected from a man aged 25 to 40 with type 1 diabetes.

This clone has just a few counts. The chain recombines TRBV5-4 with TRBJ2-7; D is possibly TRBD2 (5 bases). V lost 0 bases, J lost 7 bases, and 11 bases lay in between. Germline V lookup: CDR1 SGHNT, CDR2 YYREEE (reference sequence). CDR3 length: 13 amino acids. Here the CDR3 reads CASSLEEAREQYF. CDR3 nucleotide sequence: TGTGCCAGCAGCTTGGAGGAGGCCAGGGAGCAGTACTTC.

Only a few counts were recorded for this clone. The rearrangement joins TRBV7-9 to TRBJ1-2, with D perhaps matching TRBD1 (5 bases). V lost 3 bases and J 3 bases, leaving 17 bases between the germline ends. This CDR3 has 16 amino acids. Germline CDR1 and CDR2: SEHNR and FQNEAQ (reference sequence). CDR3 sequence (DNA): TGTGCCAGCAGCTTGGGGACTGGGCAGTCCCACTATGGCTACACCTTC. Its translation: CASSLGTGQSHYGYTF.